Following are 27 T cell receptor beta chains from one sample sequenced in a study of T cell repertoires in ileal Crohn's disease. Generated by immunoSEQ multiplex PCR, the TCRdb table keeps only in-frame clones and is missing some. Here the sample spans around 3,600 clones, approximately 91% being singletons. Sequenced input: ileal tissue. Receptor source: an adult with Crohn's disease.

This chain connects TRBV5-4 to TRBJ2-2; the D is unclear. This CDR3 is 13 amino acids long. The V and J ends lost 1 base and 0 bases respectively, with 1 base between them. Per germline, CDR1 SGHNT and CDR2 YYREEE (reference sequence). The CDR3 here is CASSLPNTGELFF. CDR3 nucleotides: TGTGCCAGCAGCTTGCCGAACACCGGGGAGCTGTTTTTT.

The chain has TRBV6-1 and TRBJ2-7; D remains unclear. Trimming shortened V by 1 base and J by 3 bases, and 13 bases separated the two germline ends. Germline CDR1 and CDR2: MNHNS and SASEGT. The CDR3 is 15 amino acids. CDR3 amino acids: CASSEGIRRGYEQYF. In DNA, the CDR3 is TGTGCCAGCAGTGAAGGTATTAGGCGAGGCTACGAGCAGTACTTC.

Here the CDR3 reads CATSAWHEQFF. The CDR3 DNA sequence: TGTGCCACCTCGGCATGGCATGAGCAGTTCTTC. The J gene is TRBJ2-1, the V gene TRBV27, with D uncertain. Germline CDR1 MNHEY, CDR2 SMNVEV (reference sequence). The CDR3 is 11 residues long. Trimming removed 10 bases from V and 8 bases from J, with 12 bases in between.

The CDR3, as DNA: TGTGCCAGCAGCCGAGGGGACTTCCAAGAGACCCAGTACTTC. Translation: CASSRGDFQETQYF. This sequence joins TRBV7-9 and TRBJ2-5, with D perhaps TRBD2 (6 bases). V was pared by 5 bases and J by 1 base, with 11 bases between. This CDR3 is built from 14 residues. Germline loops: CDR1 SEHNR, CDR2 FQNEAQ (reference sequence).

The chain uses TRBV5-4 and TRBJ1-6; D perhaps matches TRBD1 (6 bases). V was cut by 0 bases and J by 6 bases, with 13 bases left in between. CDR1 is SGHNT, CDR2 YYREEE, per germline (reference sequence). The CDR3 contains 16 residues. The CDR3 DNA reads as TGTGCCAGCAGCTTGGCCAGGGGCGCGTTTAATTCACCCCTCCACTTT. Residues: CASSLARGAFNSPLHF.

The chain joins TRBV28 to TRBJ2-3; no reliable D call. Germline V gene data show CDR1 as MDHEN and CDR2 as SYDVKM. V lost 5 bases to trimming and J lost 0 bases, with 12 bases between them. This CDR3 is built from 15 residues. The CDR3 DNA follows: TGTGCCAGCAGTCTTTTGACGGGCAGCACAGATACGCAGTATTTT. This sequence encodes CASSLLTGSTDTQYF.

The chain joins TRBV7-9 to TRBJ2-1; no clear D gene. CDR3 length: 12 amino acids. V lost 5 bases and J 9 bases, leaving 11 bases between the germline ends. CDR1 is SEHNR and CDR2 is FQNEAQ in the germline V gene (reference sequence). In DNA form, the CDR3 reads TGTGCCAGCAGCAGCACCCTCGGTGAGCAGTTCTTC. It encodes CASSSTLGEQFF.

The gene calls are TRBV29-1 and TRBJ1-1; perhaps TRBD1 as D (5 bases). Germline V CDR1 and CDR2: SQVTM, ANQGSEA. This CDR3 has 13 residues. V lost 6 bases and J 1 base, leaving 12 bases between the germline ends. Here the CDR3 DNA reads TGCAGCGTCGAGGCGGGGGGGAACACTGAAGCTTTCTTT. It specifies CSVEAGGNTEAFF.

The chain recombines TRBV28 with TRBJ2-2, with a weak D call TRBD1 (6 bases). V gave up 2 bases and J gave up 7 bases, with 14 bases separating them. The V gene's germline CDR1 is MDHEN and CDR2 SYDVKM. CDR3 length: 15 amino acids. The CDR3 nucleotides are TGTGCCAGCAGTTTAACCAGGGGCCGGGGCGGGGAGCTGTTTTTT. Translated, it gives CASSLTRGRGGELFF.

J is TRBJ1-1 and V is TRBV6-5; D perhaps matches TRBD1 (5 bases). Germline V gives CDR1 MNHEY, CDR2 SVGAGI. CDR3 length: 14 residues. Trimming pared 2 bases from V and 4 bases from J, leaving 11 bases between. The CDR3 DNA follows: TGTGCCAGCAGTTACGGGGGGTTGGGCACTGAAGCTTTCTTT. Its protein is CASSYGGLGTEAFF.

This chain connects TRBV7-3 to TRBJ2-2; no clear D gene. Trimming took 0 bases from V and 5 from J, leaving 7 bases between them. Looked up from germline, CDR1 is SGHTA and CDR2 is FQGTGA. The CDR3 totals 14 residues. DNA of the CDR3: TGTGCCAGCAGCTTAACCCCCGGGACCGGGGAGCTGTTTTTT. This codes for CASSLTPGTGELFF. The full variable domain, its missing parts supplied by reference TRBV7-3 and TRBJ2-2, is GAGVSQTPSNKVTEKGKYVELRCDPISGHTALYWYRQSLGQGPEFLIYFQGTGAADDSGLPNDRFFAVRPEGSVSTLKIQRTERGDSAVYLCASSLTPGTGELFFGEGSRLTVL.

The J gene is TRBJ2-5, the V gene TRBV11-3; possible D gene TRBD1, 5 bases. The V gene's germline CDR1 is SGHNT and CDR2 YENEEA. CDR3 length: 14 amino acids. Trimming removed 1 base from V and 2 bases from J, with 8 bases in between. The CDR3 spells CASSLGGSQETQYF. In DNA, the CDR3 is TGTGCCAGCAGCTTAGGGGGCAGTCAAGAGACCCAGTACTTC.

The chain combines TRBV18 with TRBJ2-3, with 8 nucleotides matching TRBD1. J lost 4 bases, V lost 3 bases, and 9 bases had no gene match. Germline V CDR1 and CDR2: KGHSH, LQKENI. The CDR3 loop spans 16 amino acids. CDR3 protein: CASSPSRDRRPDTQYF. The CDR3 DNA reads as TGTGCCAGCTCACCTAGCCGGGACAGGAGACCAGATACGCAGTATTTT. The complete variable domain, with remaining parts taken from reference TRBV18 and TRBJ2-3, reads NAGVMQNPRHLVRRRGQEARLRCSPMKGHSHVYWYRQLPEEGLKFMVYLQKENIIDESGMPKERFSAEFPKEGPSILRIQQVVRGDSAAYFCASSPSRDRRPDTQYFGPGTRLTVL.

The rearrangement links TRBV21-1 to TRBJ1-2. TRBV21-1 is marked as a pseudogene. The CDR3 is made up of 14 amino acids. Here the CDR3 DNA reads TGTGCCAGCAGTCGAACTACGGGTCCCGGCGGCTACACCTTC. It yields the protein CASSRTTGPGGYTF.

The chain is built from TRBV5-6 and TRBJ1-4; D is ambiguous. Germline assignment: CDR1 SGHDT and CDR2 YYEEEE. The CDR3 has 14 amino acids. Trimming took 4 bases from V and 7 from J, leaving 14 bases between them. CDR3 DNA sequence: TGTGCCAGCAGCACCGAGAGGATTCGTGAAAAACTGTTTTTT. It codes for CASSTERIREKLFF.

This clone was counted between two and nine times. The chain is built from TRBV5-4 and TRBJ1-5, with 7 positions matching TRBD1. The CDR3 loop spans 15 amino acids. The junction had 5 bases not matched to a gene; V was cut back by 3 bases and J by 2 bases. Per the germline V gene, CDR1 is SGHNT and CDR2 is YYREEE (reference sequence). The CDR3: CASSSQGVRNQPQHF. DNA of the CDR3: TGTGCCAGCAGCTCTCAGGGGGTTCGCAATCAGCCCCAGCATTTT.

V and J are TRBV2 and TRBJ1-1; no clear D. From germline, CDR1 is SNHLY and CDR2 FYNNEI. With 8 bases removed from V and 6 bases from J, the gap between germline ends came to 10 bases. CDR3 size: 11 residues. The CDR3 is CASGGGPEAFF. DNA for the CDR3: TGTGCCAGCGGTGGCGGCCCTGAAGCTTTCTTT.

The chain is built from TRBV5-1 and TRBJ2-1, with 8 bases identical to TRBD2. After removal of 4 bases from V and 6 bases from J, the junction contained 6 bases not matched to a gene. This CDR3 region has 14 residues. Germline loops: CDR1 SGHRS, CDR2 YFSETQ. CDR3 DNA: TGCGCCAGCAGCCCCGGGGGGGTGTTCAATGAGCAGTTCTTC. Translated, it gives CASSPGGVFNEQFF.

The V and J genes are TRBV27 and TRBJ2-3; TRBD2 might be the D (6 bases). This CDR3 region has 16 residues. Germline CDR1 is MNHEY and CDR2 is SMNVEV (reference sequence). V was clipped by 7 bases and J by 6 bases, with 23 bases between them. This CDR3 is CASKLTSNSGRDTQYF. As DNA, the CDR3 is TGTGCCAGCAAATTGACGTCTAATTCGGGGAGGGATACGCAGTATTTT.

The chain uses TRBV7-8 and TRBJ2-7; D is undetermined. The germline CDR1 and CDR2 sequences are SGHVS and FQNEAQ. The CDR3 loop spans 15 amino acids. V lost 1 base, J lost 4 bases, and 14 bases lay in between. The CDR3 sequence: CASSLDVGSGYEQYF. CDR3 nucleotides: TGTGCCAGCAGCTTAGATGTAGGTTCGGGTTACGAGCAGTACTTC.

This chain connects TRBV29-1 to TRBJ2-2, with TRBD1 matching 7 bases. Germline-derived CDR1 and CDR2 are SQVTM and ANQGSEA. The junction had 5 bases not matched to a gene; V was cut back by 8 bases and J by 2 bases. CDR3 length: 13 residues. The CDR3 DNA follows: TGCAGCCACCGGGACAGTAACACCGGGGAGCTGTTTTTT. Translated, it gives CSHRDSNTGELFF.

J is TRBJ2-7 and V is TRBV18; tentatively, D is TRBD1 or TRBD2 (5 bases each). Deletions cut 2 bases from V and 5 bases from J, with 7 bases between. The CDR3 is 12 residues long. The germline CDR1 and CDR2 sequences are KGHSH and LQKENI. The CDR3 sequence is CASSPGGDEQYF. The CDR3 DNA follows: TGTGCCAGCTCACCAGGGGGAGACGAGCAGTACTTC.

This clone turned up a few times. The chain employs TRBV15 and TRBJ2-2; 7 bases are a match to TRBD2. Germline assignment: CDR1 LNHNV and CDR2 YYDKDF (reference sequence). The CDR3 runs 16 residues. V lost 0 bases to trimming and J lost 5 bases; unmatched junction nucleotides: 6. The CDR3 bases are TGTGCCACCAGCAGAGATGGGGGGGTTGTTACCGGGGAGCTGTTTTTT. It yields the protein CATSRDGGVVTGELFF.

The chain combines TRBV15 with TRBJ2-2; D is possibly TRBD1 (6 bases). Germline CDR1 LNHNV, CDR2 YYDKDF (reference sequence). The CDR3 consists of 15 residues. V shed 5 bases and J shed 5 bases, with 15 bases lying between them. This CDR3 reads CATSGSGTTTGELFF. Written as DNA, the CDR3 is TGTGCCACCAGCGGGTCCGGGACAACGACCGGGGAGCTGTTTTTT.

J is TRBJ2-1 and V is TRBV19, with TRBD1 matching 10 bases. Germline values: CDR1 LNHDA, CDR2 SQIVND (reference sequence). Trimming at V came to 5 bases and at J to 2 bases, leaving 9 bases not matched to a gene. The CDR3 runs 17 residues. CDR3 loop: CASSPSRDRGPYNEQFF. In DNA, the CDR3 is TGTGCCAGTAGTCCCAGCCGGGACAGGGGCCCCTACAATGAGCAGTTCTTC.

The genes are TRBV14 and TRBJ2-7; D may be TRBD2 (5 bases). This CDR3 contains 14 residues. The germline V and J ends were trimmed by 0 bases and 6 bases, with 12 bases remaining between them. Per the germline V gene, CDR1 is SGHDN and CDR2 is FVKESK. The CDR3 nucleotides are TGTGCCAGCAGCCAAGATAAGGCTCGGGGCGAGCAGTACTTC. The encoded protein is CASSQDKARGEQYF.

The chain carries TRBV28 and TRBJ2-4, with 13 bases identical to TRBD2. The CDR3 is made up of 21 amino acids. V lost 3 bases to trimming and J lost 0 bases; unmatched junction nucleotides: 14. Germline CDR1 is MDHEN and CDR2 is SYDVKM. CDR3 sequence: CASSFLEERLAGGRAKNIQYF. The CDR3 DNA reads TGTGCCAGCAGTTTCCTGGAAGAGAGACTAGCGGGAGGCCGAGCCAAAAACATTCAGTACTTC.